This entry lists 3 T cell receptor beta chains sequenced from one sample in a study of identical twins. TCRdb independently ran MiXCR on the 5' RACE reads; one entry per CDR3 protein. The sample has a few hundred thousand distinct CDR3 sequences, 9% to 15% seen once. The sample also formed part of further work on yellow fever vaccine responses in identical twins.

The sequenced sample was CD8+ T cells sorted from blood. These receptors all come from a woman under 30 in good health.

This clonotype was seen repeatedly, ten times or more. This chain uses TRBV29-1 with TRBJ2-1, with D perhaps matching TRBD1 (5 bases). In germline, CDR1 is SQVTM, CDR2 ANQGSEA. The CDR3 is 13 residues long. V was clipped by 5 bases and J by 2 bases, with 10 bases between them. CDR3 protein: CSVRQPTYNEQFF. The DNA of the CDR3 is TGCAGCGTTCGACAGCCTACCTACAATGAGCAGTTCTTC.

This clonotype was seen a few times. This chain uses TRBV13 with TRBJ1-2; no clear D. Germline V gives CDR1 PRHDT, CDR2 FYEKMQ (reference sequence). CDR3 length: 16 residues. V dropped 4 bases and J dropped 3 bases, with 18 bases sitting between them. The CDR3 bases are TGTGCCAGCAGCTCCTTCCGGGAGGGAGCAGACTATGGCTACACCTTC. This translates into CASSSFREGADYGYTF.

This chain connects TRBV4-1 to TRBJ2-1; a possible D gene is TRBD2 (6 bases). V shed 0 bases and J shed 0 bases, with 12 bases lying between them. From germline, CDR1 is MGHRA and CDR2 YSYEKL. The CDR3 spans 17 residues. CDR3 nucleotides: TGCGCCAGCAGCCAAGATGGGCGGGGCTACTCCTACAATGAGCAGTTCTTC. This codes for CASSQDGRGYSYNEQFF.